This is a list of T cell receptor beta chains from one sample in a study of T cell responses to AZD1222 COVID-19 vaccine. Sequencing used immunoSEQ multiplex PCR; TCRdb keeps in-frame clones, though not all of them. The repertoire holds 100,000 to 150,000 clones, with over 75% as singletons. The input for sequencing was peripheral blood, taken on day 0 of AZD1222 vaccination. The receptor source for this set is an adult in good health. Both conserved end residues are part of each CDR3. The order of the fields is J gene, V gene, clone size, D gene, CDR3 protein, CDR3 DNA. The D gene is left open where the match is weak. For some rows the clone size is stated as once, few or many, or as a class when expanded; others skip it.

>TRBJ2-5|TRBV2|once|-
CASSDRGSGETQYF
TGTGCCAGCAGTGACAGGGGAAGTGGGGAGACCCAGTACTTC
>TRBJ1-2|TRBV9|-|TRBD1
CASSAGTGYGYTF
TGTGCCAGCAGCGCTGGGACAGGGTATGGCTACACCTTC
>TRBJ1-1|TRBV4-2|-|-
CASSQDENGPSNTEAFF
TGTGCCAGCAGCCAAGATGAAAATGGACCCTCGAACACTGAAGCTTTCTTT
>TRBJ1-6|TRBV4-2|-|-
CASSQDTGALHF
TGTGCCAGCAGCCAAGATACCGGAGCCCTCCACTTT
>TRBJ1-5|TRBV4-1|-|-
CASSQGLQFGSNQPQHF
TGCGCCAGCAGCCAAGGTCTCCAGTTTGGGAGCAATCAGCCCCAGCATTTT
>TRBJ1-4|TRBV11-2|-|-
CASSPGEDRNEKLFF
TGTGCCAGCAGCCCCGGAGAAGATCGGAATGAAAAACTGTTTTTT
>TRBJ2-3|TRBV5-4|-|-
CASSLWSATDTQYF
TGTGCCAGCAGCTTGTGGTCCGCGACAGATACGCAGTATTTT
>TRBJ2-1|TRBV12-5|-|TRBD2
CASGLGGSSYNEQFF
TGTGCTAGTGGTTTGGGCGGGAGCTCCTACAATGAGCAGTTCTTC
>TRBJ2-7|TRBV12-3/TRBV12-4|-|-
CASSPGTVDEQYF
TGTGCCAGCAGCCCCGGGACGGTGGACGAGCAGTACTTC
>TRBJ1-5|TRBV5-8|-|TRBD1
CASTMWDRNQPQHF
TGTGCCAGCACCATGTGGGACAGAAATCAGCCCCAGCATTTT
>TRBJ1-5|TRBV2|-|TRBD1
CASRDPRGLNQPQHF
TGTGCCAGCAGGGACCCCAGGGGGCTCAATCAGCCCCAGCATTTT
>TRBJ2-5|TRBV19|-|-
CASSIDLEETQYF
TGTGCCAGTAGTATAGATCTGGAGGAGACCCAGTACTTC
>TRBJ1-2|TRBV2|few|TRBD1
CASSGDRGNYGYTF
TGTGCCAGCAGTGGGGACAGGGGTAACTATGGCTACACCTTC
>TRBJ1-5|TRBV7-2|-|-
CASSLTSRGNQPQHF
TGTGCCAGCAGCTTAACGTCCCGGGGGAATCAGCCCCAGCATTTT
>TRBJ2-2|TRBV2|-|TRBD2
CASSGTSGSTGELFF
TGTGCCAGCAGTGGGACTAGCGGGAGTACCGGGGAGCTGTTTTTT
>TRBJ2-4|TRBV19|once|-
CASSIVAKKNIQYF
TGTGCCAGTAGTATAGTAGCGAAGAAAAACATTCAGTACTTC
>TRBJ1-1|TRBV6-5|-|TRBD1
CASSYQRTGGVSEAFF
TGTGCCAGCAGTTACCAAAGGACAGGGGGGGTATCTGAAGCTTTCTTT
>TRBJ2-1|TRBV7-9|few|-
CASSLDVDNEQFF
TGTGCCAGCAGCTTAGACGTGGACAATGAGCAGTTCTTC
>TRBJ1-5|TRBV5-1|-|TRBD1
CASSLGTGVGGNQPQHF
TGCGCCAGCAGCTTAGGGACAGGGGTAGGGGGCAATCAGCCCCAGCATTTT
>TRBJ2-5|TRBV27|-|-
CASSYTFQETQYF
TGTGCCAGCAGTTATACGTTCCAAGAGACCCAGTACTTC
>TRBJ2-5|TRBV2|-|-
CASISQGIETQYF
TGTGCCAGCATAAGTCAAGGGATAGAGACCCAGTACTTC
>TRBJ2-7|TRBV5-1|-|-
CASSLDWLSSYEQYF
TGCGCCAGCAGCTTGGACTGGTTGAGCTCCTACGAGCAGTACTTC
>TRBJ2-7|TRBV7-3|-|TRBD2
CASSELAGGPFEQYF
TGTGCCAGCAGCGAATTAGCGGGAGGGCCCTTCGAGCAGTACTTC
>TRBJ2-2|TRBV6-4|-|-
CASSEGGNTGELFF
TGTGCCAGCAGTGAAGGGGGGAACACCGGGGAGCTGTTTTTT
>TRBJ2-7|TRBV7-9|-|TRBD2
CASSPKLAVAYEQYF
TGTGCCAGCAGCCCAAAACTAGCGGTCGCCTACGAGCAGTACTTC
>TRBJ2-1|TRBV24-1|-|TRBD2
CATSDSPPGLVIDEQFF
TGTGCCACCAGTGACTCCCCCCCGGGACTAGTGATAGATGAGCAGTTCTTC
>TRBJ2-2|TRBV10-2|-|TRBD1
CASRRQGETGELFF
TGCGCCAGCCGACGACAGGGAGAGACCGGGGAGCTGTTTTTT
>TRBJ2-1|TRBV5-6|-|TRBD1
CASSLSDRAYNEQFF
TGTGCCAGCAGCCTTTCGGACAGGGCATACAATGAGCAGTTCTTC
>TRBJ1-1|TRBV2|-|TRBD1
CASSLDRGDTEAFF
TGTGCCAGCAGTTTGGACAGGGGTGATACTGAAGCTTTCTTT
>TRBJ2-5|TRBV9|-|TRBD1
CASSGSGQGAETQYF
TGTGCCAGCAGCGGTAGCGGACAGGGTGCAGAGACCCAGTACTTC
>TRBJ1-2|TRBV5-6|-|-
CASSPGLPRHGYTF
TGTGCCAGCAGCCCCGGACTCCCGAGACATGGCTACACCTTC
>TRBJ1-1|TRBV7-9|-|-
CASSFAGGGDTEAFF
TGTGCCAGCAGCTTCGCGGGGGGAGGGGACACTGAAGCTTTCTTT
>TRBJ1-1|TRBV7-2|-|-
CASSTWGVITEAFF
TGTGCCAGCAGCACCTGGGGGGTGATCACTGAAGCTTTCTTT
>TRBJ1-5|TRBV5-8|-|TRBD1
CASSLWTGDESNQPQHF
TGTGCCAGCAGCTTGTGGACAGGGGACGAGAGCAATCAGCCCCAGCATTTT
>TRBJ2-7|TRBV6-1|-|-
CASSEEGYHYEQYF
TGTGCCAGCAGTGAAGAGGGGTATCACTACGAGCAGTACTTC
>TRBJ2-1|TRBV27|-|TRBD2
CASSLYRLAGGGRRNEQFF
TGTGCCAGCAGTTTATACCGACTAGCGGGAGGGGGACGACGGAATGAGCAGTTCTTC